The rows below give T cell receptor beta chains drawn from one sample of a study of CD8 T cells in ankylosing spondylitis. TCRdb ran MiXCR on the 5' RACE reads and lists one entry per CDR3 protein. The sample yields approximately 250,000 distinct CDR3 sequences, under 35% seen once. Sequencing was performed on blood, either unsorted or a sorted T cell fraction (not recorded which). These receptors all come from a male donor with ankylosing spondylitis or in good health (not recorded which). Both conserved end residues are part of each CDR3. The order of the fields is V gene, CDR3 length, clone size, D gene, J gene, CDR3 DNA, CDR3 protein. D genes are given only for firm matches. Size tells how often a clone was seen (once, few, many) or the class of an expanded clone, and some rows leave it out.

TRBV20-1	14	-	-	TRBJ1-1	TGCAGTGCACCGGACAGTGGGGTATTCACTGAAGCTTTCTTT	CSAPDSGVFTEAFF
TRBV20-1	12	-	-	TRBJ2-7	TGCAGTGCTAGAGACGACAGATACGAGCAGTACTTC	CSARDDRYEQYF
TRBV4-1	16	-	-	TRBJ2-7	TGCGCCAGCAGTCCCCAACGGTGGAACTTATTCCACGAGCAGTACTTC	CASSPQRWNLFHEQYF
TRBV7-3	14	-	-	TRBJ2-7	TGTGCCAGCAGCCCCGGCCCTCAAGTATTCGAGCAGTACTTC	CASSPGPQVFEQYF
TRBV20-1	15	few	TRBD1	TRBJ2-7	TGCAGTGCTAGAGATCGGGACAGCGTTACCTACGAGCAGTACTTC	CSARDRDSVTYEQYF
TRBV7-4	16	-	-	TRBJ2-7	TGTGCCAGCAGCTTAGGGGACATAAAGGCGGACTACGAGCAGTACTTC	CASSLGDIKADYEQYF
TRBV28	13	once	-	TRBJ2-7	TGTGCGACCACCGTGGACCGCTCCTACGAGCAGTACTTC	CATTVDRSYEQYF
TRBV9	15	few	-	TRBJ2-3	TGTGCCAGCAGCGTAGAGAGCAGGACGGGGGATACGCAGTATTTT	CASSVESRTGDTQYF
TRBV12-3/TRBV12-4	12	few	-	TRBJ1-1	TGTGCCAGCATTGGGTTGAACACTGAAGCTTTCTTT	CASIGLNTEAFF
TRBV29-1	11	-	TRBD1	TRBJ2-1	TGCAGCGTCGACAGGGAAAATGAGCAGTTCTTC	CSVDRENEQFF
TRBV12-3/TRBV12-4	15	-	TRBD1	TRBJ2-7	TGTGCCAGCAGTTTAGCAACGGGACAGACCTACGAGCAGTACTTC	CASSLATGQTYEQYF